A single sample gave rise to the 23 T cell receptor beta chains below, sequenced in a study of T cells in Graves' hyperthyroidism and ophthalmopathy. RNA transcripts gave rise to amplified TCR beta CDR3 regions. HTBI primers were employed in a first-round RT-PCR of the TCR CDR3. MiXCR was run by TCRdb on the multiplex PCR reads, yielding one entry per CDR3 protein. The table shows about 610,000 distinct CDR3 sequences, with roughly 14% occurring only once. Sequences were obtained from blood. The receptor source for this set is a woman in her thirties or forties with Graves' ophthalmopathy.

This clonotype was observed at least ten times. The rearrangement joins TRBV5-1 to TRBJ1-5; D possibly corresponds to TRBD1 (5 bases). The V end was cut by 4 bases, the J end by 0 bases, with 11 bases between. The germline gives CDR1 SGHRS, CDR2 YFSETQ. The CDR3 has 15 residues. DNA of the CDR3: TGCGCCAGCAGCCTCGGGACCGATAGCAATCAGCCCCAGCATTTT. Residues: CASSLGTDSNQPQHF.

The sample holds a few counts of this clonotype. The chain joins TRBV6-2 or TRBV6-3 to TRBJ1-2, with D maybe TRBD1 (5 bases). Germline CDR1 is MNHEY and CDR2 is SVGEGT. The V gene lost 6 bases and the J gene lost 3 bases, with 11 bases spanning the gap. There are 13 residues in the CDR3. As DNA, the CDR3 is TGTGCCAGCAGGGGGCGCGGATACTATGGCTACACCTTC. This codes for CASRGRGYYGYTF.

CDR3 in DNA: TGTGCCAGCACCAGGACAGGGACAACCTCTGGAAACACCATATATTTT. Its protein is CASTRTGTTSGNTIYF. The gene calls are TRBV9 and TRBJ1-3; 8 positions agree with TRBD1. Germline V lookup: CDR1 SGDLS, CDR2 YYNGEE. The trim removed 6 bases at V and 0 bases at J, leaving 8 bases unmatched. This CDR3 has 16 residues.

V and J are TRBV10-3 and TRBJ1-1; D unclear. Per germline, CDR1 ENHRY and CDR2 SYGVKD. The V gene lost 6 bases and the J gene lost 4 bases, with 15 bases spanning the gap. The CDR3 sequence is 14 residues long. The CDR3 DNA is TGTGCCATCAGGGGAGGCGAGGGTGTCACTGAAGCTTTCTTT. This sequence encodes CAIRGGEGVTEAFF.

This clonotype occurred many times. The chain's CDR3 is CASTPSWSTSYEQYF. The CDR3 nucleotides read TGTGCCAGCACCCCTAGCTGGAGCACCTCCTACGAGCAGTACTTC. The J gene is TRBJ2-7, the V gene TRBV7-2, with a tentative D call TRBD2 (5 bases). Per germline, CDR1 SGHTA and CDR2 FQGNSA. The CDR3 has 15 amino acids. The V end lost 7 bases, the J end lost 0 bases, and 16 bases lay between the germline ends. Supplemented by reference TRBV7-2 and TRBJ2-7, the full variable domain reads GAGVSQSPSNKVTEKGKDVELRCDPISGHTALYWYRQSLGQGLEFLIYFQGNSAPDKSGLPSDRFSAERTGGSVSTLTIQRTQQEDSAVYLCASTPSWSTSYEQYFGPGTRLTVT.

This clonotype was seen repeatedly, ten times or more. The chain employs TRBV7-9 and TRBJ1-5, with D maybe TRBD1 (6 bases). The CDR3 covers 15 residues. Trimming pared 1 base from V and 5 bases from J, leaving 12 bases between. The V gene's germline CDR1 is SEHNR and CDR2 FQNEAQ (reference sequence). The CDR3 sequence is CASSLGDQGYQPQHF. The CDR3 coding sequence is TGTGCCAGCAGCTTAGGGGACCAGGGGTATCAGCCCCAGCATTTT.

This clonotype was recorded at least ten times. The V call is TRBV27, the J call TRBJ1-1; possible D gene TRBD1, 6 bases. Germline V gene lookup returns CDR1 MNHEY and CDR2 SMNVEV (reference sequence). Between the trimmed V and J ends, which lost 8 bases and 8 bases, there was a span of 12 bases. The CDR3 loop spans 11 amino acids. CDR3 in amino acids: CASRGGLEAFF. CDR3 nucleotide sequence: TGTGCCAGCCGGGGGGGGCTCGAAGCTTTCTTT.

This clonotype was picked up many times. CDR3 nucleotide sequence: TGTGCCAGCAGTTTACAGGGGTTGGACGAGCAGTACTTC. Its translation: CASSLQGLDEQYF. The rearrangement links TRBV7-2 to TRBJ2-7; 7 bases are shared with TRBD1. Trimming took 6 bases from V and 5 from J; bases not matched to a gene: 7. CDR3 length equals 13 residues. Germline V gene sequence: CDR1 SGHTA, CDR2 FQGNSA.

This clonotype was recorded at least ten times. V and J are TRBV12-3 or TRBV12-4 and TRBJ1-2; 8 bases are a match to TRBD1. This CDR3 comprises 13 residues. V shed 2 bases, J shed 9 bases, and the junction held 5 bases outside the gene matches. CDR3 sequence: CASSLSTGASYTF. The CDR3 coding sequence is TGTGCCAGCAGTTTATCGACAGGGGCCAGCTACACCTTC.

This rearrangement joins TRBV7-2 to TRBJ1-2; D may be TRBD1 (5 bases). V was cut by 3 bases and J by 4 bases, with 15 bases left in between. Looked up from germline, CDR1 is SGHTA and CDR2 is FQGNSA. This CDR3 comprises 15 residues. Here the CDR3 DNA reads TGTGCCAGCAGCTTTCGATTCAGGGATCCCTATGGCTACACCTTC. It yields the protein CASSFRFRDPYGYTF.

This clonotype has a count of ten or more. The chain employs TRBV20-1 and TRBJ1-1, with 7 bases that match TRBD1. J gave up 1 base and V 3 bases, and 5 bases lay outside the gene matches. Looked up from germline, CDR1 is DFQATT and CDR2 is SNEGSKA (reference sequence). CDR3 length: 14 amino acids. This chain's CDR3 is CSASVTGPNTEAFF. DNA for the CDR3: TGCAGTGCTAGTGTGACAGGGCCGAACACTGAAGCTTTCTTT.

CDR3 residues: CASSRTGVGANVLTF. The CDR3 DNA reads TGTGCCAGCAGCCGAACAGGGGTCGGGGCCAACGTCCTGACTTTC. The V and J genes are TRBV6-1 and TRBJ2-6, with 7 nucleotides matching TRBD1. The CDR3 runs 15 residues. Germline trimming cut 6 bases from V and 4 bases from J; bases unmatched to any gene: 6. Per the germline V gene, CDR1 is MNHNS and CDR2 is SASEGT.

This clonotype came up a few times. This chain joins TRBV11-1 and TRBJ2-7, with 11 nucleotides matching TRBD2. CDR3 length: 16 residues. V was clipped by 8 bases and J by 3 bases; unmatched bases: 12. Germline CDR1 SGHAT, CDR2 FQDESV (reference sequence). The CDR3 coding sequence is TGTGCCAGCGGTCCAGGGACTAGCGGAGACCTCTACGAGCAGTACTTC. As protein: CASGPGTSGDLYEQYF.

In its sample, this clonotype was seen many times. The chain couples TRBV12-3 or TRBV12-4 to TRBJ1-2, with D possibly matching TRBD1 (6 bases). The CDR3 has 12 residues. V was shortened by 8 bases and J by 8 bases, with 15 bases between the two germline ends. The CDR3 coding sequence is TGTGCCAGCTCAAAACAGGGAGAGGGCTACACCTTC. Residues: CASSKQGEGYTF.

This clonotype was found a few times. This chain connects TRBV6-1 to TRBJ2-2; TRBD1 aligns across 9 bases. CDR1 and CDR2 (germline): MNHNS, SASEGT. CDR3 length equals 15 residues. The V gene end was trimmed by 4 bases and the J gene end by 2 bases; junction bases not matched to a gene: 2. This CDR3 reads CASSGGQGNTGELFF. CDR3 nucleotide sequence: TGTGCCAGCAGTGGGGGACAGGGAAACACCGGGGAGCTGTTTTTT.

The J gene is TRBJ1-2, the V gene TRBV4-3, with a tentative D call TRBD1 (5 bases). The CDR3 totals 16 residues. From germline, CDR1 is LGHNA and CDR2 YSLEER. V gave up 2 bases and J gave up 4 bases, with 17 bases separating them. DNA for the CDR3: TGCGCCAGCAGCCAATCGATACTTCAGGGAGTCTATGGCTACACCTTC. This sequence encodes CASSQSILQGVYGYTF.

Many counts were recorded for this clonotype. The CDR3 protein is CASSQEESQGDIQYF. CDR3 in DNA: TGTGCCAGCAGCCAAGAAGAGAGTCAGGGTGACATTCAGTACTTC. The chain uses TRBV4-2 and TRBJ2-4, with D maybe TRBD1 (5 bases). The CDR3 sequence is 15 residues long. Germline-derived CDR1 and CDR2 are LGHNA and YNFKEQ. Deletions cut 0 bases from V and 8 bases from J, with 14 bases between.

The rearrangement links TRBV5-1 to TRBJ2-2; 9 bases align to TRBD1. Germline lookup yields CDR1 SGHRS and CDR2 YFSETQ. V shed 3 bases, J shed 7 bases, and the junction held 7 bases outside the gene matches. The CDR3 spans 15 residues. The DNA for the CDR3 is TGCGCCAGCAGCTCCTATACAGGGGGCATCGGGGAGCTGTTTTTT. Translating gives CASSSYTGGIGELFF.

This clonotype showed up many times. This sequence joins TRBV7-9 and TRBJ1-1; no clear D. The CDR3 spans 11 residues. The V and J ends lost 5 bases and 4 bases respectively, with 5 bases between them. Germline CDR1 is SEHNR and CDR2 is FQNEAQ (reference sequence). Here the CDR3 reads CASSAATEAFF. CDR3 DNA sequence: TGTGCCAGCAGCGCGGCCACTGAAGCTTTCTTT.

This clonotype was found many times. V and J are TRBV2 and TRBJ2-7; 15 bases agree with TRBD2. J was trimmed by 6 bases and V by 8 bases; bases with no gene match: 8. Germline V gives CDR1 SNHLY, CDR2 FYNNEI. The CDR3 is 15 amino acids. The CDR3 here is CASQTGTSGRSEQYF. The CDR3 DNA reads TGTGCCAGCCAAACCGGGACTAGCGGGAGGAGCGAGCAGTACTTC.

The table lists this clonotype with many counts. The V call is TRBV6-4, the J call TRBJ2-2; tentatively, D is TRBD2 (6 bases). The V end was cut by 2 bases, the J end by 0 bases, with 10 bases between. This CDR3 contains 16 residues. Germline-derived CDR1 and CDR2 are MRHNA and SNTAGT. Here the CDR3 DNA reads TGTGCCAGCAGTGACCTGCTAGCGTCGAACACCGGGGAGCTGTTTTTT. Its protein is CASSDLLASNTGELFF.

This clonotype was picked up many times. The chain links TRBV10-3 to TRBJ2-2; D is uncertain. The CDR3 loop spans 16 amino acids. Looked up from germline, CDR1 is ENHRY and CDR2 is SYGVKD. V was clipped by 3 bases and J by 0 bases, with 11 bases between them. The CDR3 region has the DNA TGTGCCATCAGTGACCACCCCCATCCGAACACCGGGGAGCTGTTTTTT. Its translation is CAISDHPHPNTGELFF.

This clonotype has a handful of counts. The chain joins TRBV27 to TRBJ2-7; D is undetermined. Trimming pared 2 bases from V and 2 bases from J, leaving 13 bases between. The V gene's germline CDR1 is MNHEY and CDR2 SMNVEV (reference sequence). The CDR3 contains 15 residues. The CDR3 sequence: CASSLTVGLAYEQYF. CDR3 nucleotides: TGTGCCAGCAGTTTAACTGTCGGGCTAGCCTACGAGCAGTACTTC.